The 15 T cell receptor beta chains below come from one sample, sequenced in a study of cytomegalovirus exposure and HLA in healthy donors. Generated by immunoSEQ multiplex PCR, the TCRdb table keeps only in-frame clones and is missing some. The sample has about 47,000 clones; about 94% are singletons. The source material was PBMCs. All receptors derive from a man between 18 and 29 years old in good health and CMV-seronegative.

The chain carries TRBV6-5 and TRBJ1-1, with TRBD1 matching 7 bases. This CDR3 spans 16 amino acids. V was clipped by 2 bases and J by 0 bases; unmatched bases: 6. Germline V lookup: CDR1 MNHEY, CDR2 SVGAGI. CDR3 DNA: TGTGCCAGCAGTTACCTGGGACAGCCCATGAACACTGAAGCTTTCTTT. Amino acid sequence: CASSYLGQPMNTEAFF.

This chain links TRBV9 with TRBJ2-1; 13 bases are shared with TRBD2. Losses at the gene ends were 4 bases for V and 0 bases for J; bases not matched to a gene: 4. Per the germline V gene, CDR1 is SGDLS and CDR2 is YYNGEE. There are 17 residues in the CDR3. The CDR3 nucleotides are TGTGCCAGCAGCTTACGGACTAGCGGGAGCTCCTACAATGAGCAGTTCTTC. It codes for CASSLRTSGSSYNEQFF.

The chain carries TRBV15 and TRBJ2-3, with a weak D call TRBD2 (6 bases). Trimming took off 2 bases at V and 8 bases at J, with 17 bases between the two ends. Germline CDR1 and CDR2: LNHNV and YYDKDF (reference sequence). The length of the CDR3 is 15 residues. In DNA form, the CDR3 reads TGTGCCACCAGCAGATCCGGGACTCTCACTCCTACGCAGTATTTT. This sequence encodes CATSRSGTLTPTQYF.

Only a few counts were recorded for this clone. The V and J genes are TRBV29-1 and TRBJ2-1, with D hard to call. CDR1 is SQVTM, CDR2 ANQGSEA, per germline. CDR3 size: 13 residues. V gave up 4 bases and J gave up 6 bases, with 13 bases separating them. The CDR3 spells CSVGHIRSNEQFF. DNA of the CDR3: TGCAGCGTTGGTCATATTCGGAGCAATGAGCAGTTCTTC.

This rearrangement joins TRBV5-8 to TRBJ2-1; 10 bases are a match to TRBD1. The length of the CDR3 is 14 residues. Germline trimming cut 4 bases from V and 6 bases from J; bases unmatched to any gene: 4. CDR1 and CDR2 from the germline V gene are SGHTS and YDEGEE. The CDR3 reads CASSPGQGLNEQFF. In nucleotides, the CDR3 is TGTGCCAGCAGCCCGGGACAGGGGCTCAATGAGCAGTTCTTC.

This clone has more than one count but fewer than ten. This rearrangement joins TRBV29-1 to TRBJ1-2; a weak D match, TRBD1 (6 bases). This CDR3 has 14 residues. V was clipped by 2 bases and J by 1 base, with 11 bases between them. Germline CDR1 SQVTM, CDR2 ANQGSEA. The CDR3 loop is CSVEQGQLNYGYTF. The CDR3 DNA is TGCAGCGTTGAACAAGGACAGCTTAACTATGGCTACACCTTC.

The V gene is TRBV4-2, the J gene TRBJ2-2; no clear D gene. Looked up from germline, CDR1 is LGHNA and CDR2 is YNFKEQ. The V and J ends lost 1 base and 5 bases respectively, with 8 bases between them. The CDR3 totals 14 residues. CDR3: CASSQALVTGELFF. The CDR3 nucleotides read TGTGCCAGCAGCCAAGCGCTAGTAACCGGGGAGCTGTTTTTT.

V usage is TRBV11-2 and J usage is TRBJ2-3, with 9 bases matching TRBD1. Germline V CDR1 and CDR2: SGHAT, FQNNGV. The junction had 7 bases not matched to a gene; V was cut back by 0 bases and J by 3 bases. CDR3 size: 17 residues. The CDR3 sequence is CASSLDLGQGVTDTQYF. The CDR3 DNA sequence: TGTGCCAGCAGCTTAGATCTGGGACAGGGAGTAACAGATACGCAGTATTTT.

J is TRBJ2-5 and V is TRBV6-1; 9 bases fit TRBD2. J was trimmed by 2 bases and V by 3 bases; bases with no gene match: 4. This CDR3 comprises 15 residues. From germline, CDR1 is MNHNS and CDR2 SASEGT. The CDR3 here is CASSDLAGVQETQYF. The CDR3 DNA follows: TGTGCCAGCAGTGATTTAGCGGGAGTTCAAGAGACCCAGTACTTC.

This clone was seen a handful of times. CDR3 sequence: CASSTGLAGPTIEQYF. The CDR3 DNA sequence: TGCGCCAGCAGCACGGGACTAGCGGGGCCTACTATCGAGCAGTACTTC. The V and J genes are TRBV5-1 and TRBJ2-7; TRBD2 matches at 13 bases. The V gene end was trimmed by 4 bases and the J gene end by 6 bases; junction bases not matched to a gene: 10. The CDR3 covers 16 residues. Germline CDR1 is SGHRS and CDR2 is YFSETQ.

V gene TRBV6-5 combines with J gene TRBJ2-7; TRBD2 matches 14 bases. Germline V gene sequence: CDR1 MNHEY, CDR2 SVGAGI. The CDR3 extends over 16 amino acids. After removal of 4 bases from V and 2 bases from J, the junction contained 4 bases not matched to a gene. The CDR3, as DNA: TGTGCCAGCAGTTTTACGGGACTAGCGGGAGCCTACGAGCAGTACTTC. Its protein product is CASSFTGLAGAYEQYF.

The genes are TRBV6-1 and TRBJ1-4; D not resolved. The length of the CDR3 is 13 residues. The germline gives CDR1 MNHNS, CDR2 SASEGT. V was trimmed by 6 bases and J by 10 bases, leaving 15 bases between them. CDR3 region: CASSLLREGKLFF. The CDR3 DNA follows: TGTGCCAGCAGCCTTCTACGCGAGGGAAAACTGTTTTTT.

The chain couples TRBV10-3 to TRBJ2-1, with 11 bases fitting TRBD2. From germline, CDR1 is ENHRY and CDR2 SYGVKD. The CDR3 has 19 residues. Trimming removed 3 bases from V and 4 bases from J; junction bases left unmatched: 14. CDR3 protein: CAISDLGSGRAVSYNEQFF. Here the CDR3 DNA reads TGTGCCATCAGTGATTTGGGTAGCGGGAGGGCCGTTTCATACAATGAGCAGTTCTTC.

The chain is built from TRBV20-1 and TRBJ2-1; a possible D gene is TRBD1 (6 bases). CDR3 length: 11 residues. Germline loops: CDR1 DFQATT, CDR2 SNEGSKA (reference sequence). Trimming pared 6 bases from V and 7 bases from J, leaving 10 bases between. CDR3: CSAPDSNEQFF. CDR3 DNA: TGCAGTGCGCCGGACAGTAATGAGCAGTTCTTC.

The chain has TRBV5-4 and TRBJ1-3, with 8 bases fitting TRBD1. Germline V CDR1 and CDR2: SGHNT, YYREEE (reference sequence). This CDR3 comprises 15 residues. The junction had 5 bases not matched to a gene; V was cut back by 4 bases and J by 2 bases. CDR3 sequence (DNA): TGTGCCAGCAGCCCAGACAGGGGTACTGGAAACACCATATATTTT. Its translation is CASSPDRGTGNTIYF.